This is a list of T cell receptor beta chains from one sample in a study of control samples from healthy donors and cancer patients. Measured with immunoSEQ multiplex PCR; TCRdb has only the in-frame clones, and not every one. Of 170,000 or so clones in the sample, about 90% were seen once. Sequences were obtained from blood. These receptors originate from a woman aged 40 to 50 in good health. Each CDR3 is given with its conserved first and last residue. A D gene is named only where the DNA matches it firmly. Clone sizes are given selectively: once, few, many, or a class where the clone is expanded.

J | V | D | size | DNA | CDR3
TRBJ2-2 | TRBV27 | TRBD1 | . | TGTGCCAGCAGTTTACCCGGACAGGGGAACACCGGGGAGCTGTTTTTT | CASSLPGQGNTGELFF
TRBJ1-5 | TRBV6-4 | . | . | TGTGCCAGCAGTGATACAGTCAATCAGCCCCAGCATTTT | CASSDTVNQPQHF
TRBJ2-5 | TRBV11-2 | . | . | TGTGCCAGCAGCCCCCCCGAGCTAAGAGAGACCCAGTACTTC | CASSPPELRETQYF
TRBJ2-3 | TRBV5-1 | . | . | TGCGCCAGCAGCCTACCGACGGGGGCATCAGATACGCAGTATTTT | CASSLPTGASDTQYF
TRBJ2-6 | TRBV7-2 | . | . | TGTGCCAGCAGCAGAGGACAGTCCTCTGGGGCCAACGTCCTGACTTTC | CASSRGQSSGANVLTF
TRBJ1-2 | TRBV5-6 | . | . | TGTGCCAGCAGCTTGGGACTCTATGGCTACACCTTC | CASSLGLYGYTF
TRBJ2-6 | TRBV7-8 | . | . | TGTGCCAGCAGCGACAACCGGGGCCCCTCTGGGGCCAACGTCCTGACTTTC | CASSDNRGPSGANVLTF
TRBJ2-2 | TRBV3-1/TRBV3-2 | . | . | TGTGCCAGCAGCCCGACTAGGACCGGGGAGCTGTTTTTT | CASSPTRTGELFF
TRBJ2-7 | TRBV6-5 | . | . | TGTGCCAGCAGGGGTCAGGGCTACGAGCAGTACTTC | CASRGQGYEQYF
TRBJ1-1 | TRBV4-1 | TRBD1 | . | TGCGCCAGCAGCCAAGATCCAGGGGGGCTAGAAGCTTTCTTT | CASSQDPGGLEAFF
TRBJ1-2 | TRBV5-1 | . | . | TGCGCCAGCAGCTTGGCCGAACAGGGAGACTATGGCTACACCTTC | CASSLAEQGDYGYTF
TRBJ1-2 | TRBV2 | TRBD1 | once | TGTGCCAGCAGAGGACAGGGGTATGGTGGCTACACCTTC | CASRGQGYGGYTF
TRBJ1-4 | TRBV2 | . | . | TGTGCCAGCAGGCTCCGATTGGGGGAAAAACTGTTTTTT | CASRLRLGEKLFF
TRBJ1-1 | TRBV6-2/TRBV6-3 | . | few | TGTGCCAGCACCTACTCGATGGACATGAACACTGAAGCTTTCTTT | CASTYSMDMNTEAFF
TRBJ1-1 | TRBV14 | . | . | TGTGCCAGCAGTCCGTATCTGACAGGTTACACTGAAGCTTTCTTT | CASSPYLTGYTEAFF
TRBJ2-7 | TRBV11-2 | . | . | TGTGCCAGCAGCTTAGAAGAGGGTTACGAGCAGTACTTC | CASSLEEGYEQYF
TRBJ1-1 | TRBV7-9 | TRBD1 | once | TGTGCCAGCAGCACCCGGACAGGGCCGAGAGCTTTCTTT | CASSTRTGPRAFF
TRBJ1-1 | TRBV12-3/TRBV12-4 | . | . | TGTGCCAGCAGTTCGTACAGAACTGAAGCTTTCTTT | CASSSYRTEAFF
TRBJ1-2 | TRBV7-9 | . | few | TGTGCCAGCAGCTCCCCGGGGTATGGCTACACCTTC | CASSSPGYGYTF
TRBJ1-2 | TRBV27 | . | . | TGTGCCAGCAGAGAATGGACAAGGGATAACTATGGCTACACCTTC | CASREWTRDNYGYTF
TRBJ2-5 | TRBV2 | TRBD1 | . | TGTGCCAGCAGTACTGGACAGGGCCCGCAAGAGACCCAGTACTTC | CASSTGQGPQETQYF
TRBJ2-1 | TRBV4-1 | . | . | TGCGCCAGCAGCCAAGAAGAACCAACATCCTACAATGAGCAGTTCTTC | CASSQEEPTSYNEQFF
TRBJ1-3 | TRBV7-2 | . | . | TGTGCCAGCAGCGACAGGAGATCTGGAAACACCATATATTTT | CASSDRRSGNTIYF
TRBJ2-7 | TRBV7-8 | . | once | TGTGCCAGCCGGCGGGACGTATCCTACGAGCAGTACTTC | CASRRDVSYEQYF
TRBJ1-4 | TRBV4-1 | TRBD1 | . | TGCGCCAGCACGGGGATAAAACCGGGACAGGGGATCGAAAAACTGTTTTTT | CASTGIKPGQGIEKLFF
TRBJ2-2 | TRBV19 | TRBD2 | . | TGTGCCAGTAGTAGGGGACTAGCGGTCACCGGGGAGCTGTTTTTT | CASSRGLAVTGELFF
TRBJ1-4 | TRBV11-2 | . | few | TGTGCCAGCAGCTTAGGAACTAATGAAAAACTGTTTTTT | CASSLGTNEKLFF
TRBJ1-1 | TRBV7-2 | . | . | TGTGCCAGCAGCTTCTCGACAGCTAACACTGAAGCTTTCTTT | CASSFSTANTEAFF
TRBJ2-7 | TRBV29-1 | . | . | TGCAGCGTTGTACTCCCCGACAACTACGAGCAGTACTTC | CSVVLPDNYEQYF
TRBJ2-7 | TRBV4-2 | . | . | TGTGCCAGCAGCCAAGAGGATGGGGGCCACTACGAGCAGTACTTC | CASSQEDGGHYEQYF
TRBJ2-7 | TRBV11-2 | . | . | TGTGCCAGCAGCTTAGCGGTAGCGGCAAAAGACGAGCAGTACTTC | CASSLAVAAKDEQYF